One and the same sample provided the 22 T cell receptor beta chains below, sequenced in a study of blood T cell repertoires in COVID-19. Method: immunoSEQ multiplex PCR; TCRdb's copy keeps in-frame clones and lacks some. The sample lists around 70,000 clones; about nine tenths were seen once. The sequenced sample was peripheral blood. These receptors were taken from a woman aged 80 or over with active or convalescent COVID-19.

The chain links TRBV30 to TRBJ1-2; no reliable D call. V was trimmed by 0 bases and J by 2 bases, leaving 7 bases between them. Germline CDR1 is GTSNPN and CDR2 is SVGIG (reference sequence). The CDR3 totals 13 residues. Here the CDR3 reads CAWSVGANYGYTF. The CDR3 nucleotides are TGTGCCTGGAGTGTAGGAGCAAACTATGGCTACACCTTC. Filled out from reference TRBV30 and TRBJ1-2, the complete variable domain reads SQTIHQWPATLVQPVGSPLSLECTVEGTSNPNLYWYRQAAGRGLQLLFYSVGIGQISSEVPQNLSASRPQDRQFILSSKKLLLSDSGFYLCAWSVGANYGYTFGSGTRLTVV.

V is TRBV5-8 and J is TRBJ2-3; no reliable D call. This CDR3 is 16 amino acids long. Trimming removed 0 bases at V and 1 base at J, with 12 bases between. CDR1 SGHTS and CDR2 YDEGEE come from the germline V gene. The CDR3 nucleotides are TGTGCCAGCAGCTTGGGGGCAGGCCCCCGCACAGATACGCAGTATTTT. Translation: CASSLGAGPRTDTQYF.

J is TRBJ2-5 and V is TRBV4-3; no reliable D call. V was pared by 0 bases and J by 8 bases, with 13 bases between. Germline V gene sequence: CDR1 LGHNA, CDR2 YSLEER. The CDR3 totals 14 residues. Here the CDR3 DNA reads TGCGCCAGCAGCCAAGATCTCGAGAGCCAAACCCAGTACTTC. Amino acids: CASSQDLESQTQYF.

This rearrangement joins TRBV11-1 to TRBJ1-1; D unclear. Germline V CDR1 and CDR2: SGHAT, FQDESV (reference sequence). The CDR3 extends over 13 amino acids. V lost 1 base to trimming and J lost 1 base, with 4 bases between them. The CDR3 spells CASSLGANTEAFF. The CDR3 region has the DNA TGTGCCAGCAGCTTAGGGGCGAACACTGAAGCTTTCTTT.

The rearrangement joins TRBV11-1 to TRBJ2-7, with 9 bases that match TRBD1. V lost 5 bases to trimming and J lost 2 bases; unmatched junction nucleotides: 10. The CDR3 totals 16 residues. Germline values: CDR1 SGHAT, CDR2 FQDESV (reference sequence). CDR3 loop: CASSTTGTGKPYEQYF. CDR3 nucleotides: TGTGCCAGCAGCACGACCGGGACAGGGAAACCCTACGAGCAGTACTTC.

The chain has TRBV6-5 and TRBJ2-7, with 8 bases that match TRBD1. The CDR3 has 15 residues. Germline CDR1 reads MNHEY; CDR2 reads SVGAGI. After removal of 6 bases from V and 5 bases from J, the junction contained 12 bases not matched to a gene. DNA of the CDR3: TGTGCCAGCAGGGTAACCGGGACAGGCTTCCACGAGCAGTACTTC. This gives the protein CASRVTGTGFHEQYF.

The chain is built from TRBV5-1 and TRBJ2-1; D is perhaps TRBD1 (6 bases). The CDR3 runs to 15 residues. The ends were cut back, 4 bases at V and 8 bases at J, with 19 bases in the middle. The germline V gene encodes CDR1 SGHRS and CDR2 YFSETQ. The CDR3 reads CASSLRDTRRDEQFF. CDR3 in DNA: TGCGCCAGCAGCCTCCGGGACACCCGAAGGGATGAGCAGTTCTTC.

This clone appeared a single time. The CDR3 DNA follows: TGTGCCAGCAGCTTAGACACAGGGCGGTACGAGCAGTACTTC. Protein product: CASSLDTGRYEQYF. The chain carries TRBV7-2 and TRBJ2-7; D may be TRBD1 (6 bases). The CDR3 is 14 residues long. Trimming pared 1 base from V and 4 bases from J, leaving 11 bases between. The germline V gene has CDR1 SGHTA and CDR2 FQGNSA. The full variable domain, in which reference TRBV7-2 and TRBJ2-7 provide the parts outside the CDR3, is GAGVSQSPSNKVTEKGKDVELRCDPISGHTALYWYRQSLGQGLEFLIYFQGNSAPDKSGLPSDRFSAERTGGSVSTLTIQRTQQEDSAVYLCASSLDTGRYEQYFGPGTRLTVT.

The chain couples TRBV4-3 to TRBJ2-7; 9 nucleotides align to TRBD1. CDR3 size: 15 residues. Germline CDR1 reads LGHNA; CDR2 reads YSLEER. Trimming cost V 3 bases and J 0 bases; bases outside gene matches: 3. CDR3 residues: CASSQGTGSSYEQYF. Written as DNA, the CDR3 is TGCGCCAGCAGCCAGGGGACAGGGAGCTCCTACGAGCAGTACTTC.

The V call is TRBV30, the J call TRBJ2-2, with D tentatively TRBD1 (5 bases). V lost 3 bases, J lost 8 bases, and 16 bases lay in between. Looked up from germline, CDR1 is GTSNPN and CDR2 is SVGIG (reference sequence). The CDR3 has 14 amino acids. The CDR3, as DNA: TGTGCCTGGAGCCCGACTGGCGCAGGGGGGGAGCTGTTTTTT. Amino acids: CAWSPTGAGGELFF. The full variable domain, completed using reference TRBV30 and TRBJ2-2, is SQTIHQWPATLVQPVGSPLSLECTVEGTSNPNLYWYRQAAGRGLQLLFYSVGIGQISSEVPQNLSASRPQDRQFILSSKKLLLSDSGFYLCAWSPTGAGGELFFGEGSRLTVL.

CDR3 coding DNA: TGTGCCAGCAGCGGGGGGACTAGGGTGCCCGGGGAGCTGTTTTTT. This encodes CASSGGTRVPGELFF. The chain links TRBV11-2 to TRBJ2-2; TRBD2 matches at 8 bases. CDR1 and CDR2 (germline): SGHAT, FQNNGV. The junction had 8 bases not matched to a gene; V was cut back by 5 bases and J by 6 bases. The CDR3 length is 15 residues. Full variable domain (missing parts from reference TRBV11-2 and TRBJ2-2): EAGVAQSPRYKIIEKRQSVAFWCNPISGHATLYWYQQILGQGPKLLIQFQNNGVVDDSQLPKDRFSAERLKGVDSTLKIQPAKLEDSAVYLCASSGGTRVPGELFFGEGSRLTVL.

This clone was counted only a few times. The V and J genes are TRBV4-3 and TRBJ1-2, with 12 bases lining up with TRBD1. Germline lookup yields CDR1 LGHNA and CDR2 YSLEER. The CDR3 totals 18 residues. The junction had 9 bases not matched to a gene; V was cut back by 0 bases and J by 4 bases. CDR3 nucleotide sequence: TGCGCCAGCAGCCAAGACCGCGGGACAGGGGGCCTGGTCTATGGCTACACCTTC. Translation gives CASSQDRGTGGLVYGYTF.

This sequence joins TRBV4-3 and TRBJ1-1; D gene unclear. Trimming pared 0 bases from V and 8 bases from J, leaving 13 bases between. This CDR3 contains 14 residues. The germline V gene encodes CDR1 LGHNA and CDR2 YSLEER. The CDR3 loop is CASSQDRVGGEAFF. The CDR3 DNA is TGCGCCAGCAGCCAAGATCGGGTAGGAGGGGAAGCTTTCTTT.

V and J are TRBV6-4 and TRBJ1-2; TRBD1 matches at 7 bases. Trimming at V came to 6 bases and at J to 4 bases, leaving 11 bases not matched to a gene. Germline-derived CDR1 and CDR2 are MRHNA and SNTAGT. This CDR3 comprises 15 residues. The CDR3 region has the DNA TGTGCCAGCAGGTCCGCAGGGGGTATAGTCTATGGCTACACCTTC. It specifies CASRSAGGIVYGYTF.

The chain uses TRBV7-2 and TRBJ2-7; 11 nucleotides align to TRBD2. The CDR3 loop spans 14 amino acids. V gave up 3 bases and J gave up 7 bases; unmatched junction bases: 5. Germline V gives CDR1 SGHTA, CDR2 FQGNSA. CDR3 sequence: CASSFGLAGGEQYF. The CDR3 DNA follows: TGTGCCAGCAGCTTCGGACTAGCGGGCGGGGAGCAGTACTTC.

The gene calls are TRBV30 and TRBJ2-7; TRBD1 agrees at 11 bases. CDR1 and CDR2 from the germline V gene are GTSNPN and SVGIG (reference sequence). This CDR3 is 15 amino acids long. The ends lost 3 bases at V and 3 bases at J; junction bases unmatched: 7. The CDR3 DNA is TGTGCCTGGAGCACCGGGACAGGGGGTGGCTACGAGCAGTACTTC. It specifies CAWSTGTGGGYEQYF. The full variable domain, rest sourced from reference TRBV30 and TRBJ2-7, is SQTIHQWPATLVQPVGSPLSLECTVEGTSNPNLYWYRQAAGRGLQLLFYSVGIGQISSEVPQNLSASRPQDRQFILSSKKLLLSDSGFYLCAWSTGTGGGYEQYFGPGTRLTVT.

This clone occurred once. The rearrangement uses TRBV28 and TRBJ1-2; 9 bases are a match to TRBD1. V trimming: 6 bases; J trimming: 0 bases; junction bases outside the gene matches: 17. The CDR3 spans 19 residues. Germline values: CDR1 MDHEN, CDR2 SYDVKM. CDR3 sequence: CASSQTGGGGRGANYGYTF. Here the CDR3 DNA reads TGTGCCAGCAGCCAAACAGGGGGCGGCGGCCGGGGAGCTAACTATGGCTACACCTTC.

This rearrangement joins TRBV5-1 to TRBJ2-7; TRBD1 aligns across 8 bases. After removal of 1 base from V and 5 bases from J, the junction contained 8 bases not matched to a gene. The germline gives CDR1 SGHRS, CDR2 YFSETQ. This CDR3 spans 15 amino acids. The CDR3 DNA reads as TGCGCCAGCAGCTTGCGGCACGGGACAGGCGACGAGCAGTACTTC. This gives the protein CASSLRHGTGDEQYF.

The chain is built from TRBV24-1 and TRBJ2-7, with D possibly being TRBD1 (6 bases). This CDR3 is 13 amino acids long. Germline V gene data show CDR1 as KGHDR and CDR2 as SFDVKD. With 5 bases removed from V and 2 bases from J, the gap between germline ends came to 9 bases. The CDR3 reads CATSADRAYEQYF. The DNA of the CDR3 is TGTGCCACCAGTGCGGACAGAGCCTACGAGCAGTACTTC.

This chain uses TRBV19 with TRBJ1-3; the D gene is possibly TRBD1 (6 bases). Germline V gene sequence: CDR1 LNHDA, CDR2 SQIVND (reference sequence). V was pared by 3 bases and J by 0 bases, with 9 bases between. The CDR3 is made up of 15 amino acids. CDR3 protein: CASSIDRNSGNTIYF. For the CDR3, the DNA is TGTGCCAGTAGTATCGACAGGAACTCTGGAAACACCATATATTTT.

The chain employs TRBV4-3 and TRBJ2-7; 10 bases are a match to TRBD2. V shed 1 base, J shed 6 bases, and the junction held 3 bases outside the gene matches. The length of the CDR3 is 14 residues. Germline V gene lookup returns CDR1 LGHNA and CDR2 YSLEER. In DNA, the CDR3 is TGCGCCAGCAGCCAAGGTGCTAGCGGGGGCGAGCAGTACTTC. Protein sequence: CASSQGASGGEQYF.

The chain has TRBV3-1 (or the pseudogene TRBV3-2) and TRBJ2-5, with D possibly matching TRBD2 (6 bases). The V end lost 2 bases, the J end lost 3 bases, and 7 bases lay between the germline ends. The CDR3 sequence is 13 residues long. Per the germline V gene, CDR1 is LGHDT and CDR2 is YNNKEL (reference sequence). The CDR3 region is CASSQWGEETQYF. CDR3 DNA: TGTGCCAGCAGCCAATGGGGGGAAGAGACCCAGTACTTC.